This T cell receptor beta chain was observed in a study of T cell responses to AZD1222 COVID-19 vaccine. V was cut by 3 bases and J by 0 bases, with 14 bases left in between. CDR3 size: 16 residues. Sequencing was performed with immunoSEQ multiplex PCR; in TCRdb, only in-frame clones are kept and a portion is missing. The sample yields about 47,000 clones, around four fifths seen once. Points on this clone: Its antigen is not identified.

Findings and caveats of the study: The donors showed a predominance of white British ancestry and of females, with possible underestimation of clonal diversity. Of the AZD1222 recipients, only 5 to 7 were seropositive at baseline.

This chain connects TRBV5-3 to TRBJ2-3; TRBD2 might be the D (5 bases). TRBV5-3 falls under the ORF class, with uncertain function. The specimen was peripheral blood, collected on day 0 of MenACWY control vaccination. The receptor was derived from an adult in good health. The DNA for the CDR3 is TGTGCCAGAAGCTCCTCTGGACCGGGAAGCACAGATACGCAGTATTTT. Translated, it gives CARSSSGPGSTDTQYF.